A selection of T cell receptor beta chains follows, all from one sample in a study of control samples from healthy donors and cancer patients. The assay was immunoSEQ multiplex PCR, and TCRdb's table has in-frame clones only and misses some. The profile shows some 41,000 clones, about 87% of them singletons. The source material was PBMCs. These receptors were taken from a woman aged 60-70 years with lung cancer. Both conserved end residues are part of each CDR3. A D gene is named only where the DNA matches it firmly. The size entry is marked missing in some rows and otherwise reads once, few, many or a size class.

v_gene	abundance	j_gene	d_gene	len	CDR3nt	CDR3aa
TRBV5-1	-	TRBJ2-3	TRBD1	16	TGCGCCAGCACCGCAGGGGGAAGCTTTTTCCTCGATACGCAGTATTTT	CASTAGGSFFLDTQYF
TRBV6-6	once	TRBJ1-2	TRBD1	14	TGTGCCAGCAGTCCTCGACAGGGGGCGGAAGGCTACACCTTC	CASSPRQGAEGYTF
TRBV7-3	-	TRBJ2-5	-	16	TGTGCCAGCAGCCTCAGGGCTAGCTTTCTTGGAGAGACCCAGTACTTC	CASSLRASFLGETQYF
TRBV7-2	-	TRBJ1-1	-	14	TGTGCCAGCAGCTCCCAGGCTGGAAGGGCTGAAGCTTTCTTT	CASSSQAGRAEAFF
TRBV7-9	-	TRBJ1-2	-	15	TGTGCCAGCATCCCCGGACACGGAGCTAACTATGGCTACACCTTC	CASIPGHGANYGYTF
TRBV9	once	TRBJ2-6	-	17	TGTGCCAGCAGCCCACGGACAGCCGCTACTGGGGCCAACGTCCTGACTTTC	CASSPRTAATGANVLTF
TRBV28	-	TRBJ1-2	TRBD1	14	TGTGCCAGCAGTTTTCCGCAGGGGGCCTGGGGCTACACCTTC	CASSFPQGAWGYTF
TRBV9	-	TRBJ2-2	TRBD2	17	TGTGCCAGCAGCGCCCAGCTGGGGGAGGGCCACACCGGGGAGCTGTTTTTT	CASSAQLGEGHTGELFF
TRBV27	-	TRBJ2-3	-	17	TGTGCCAGCAGTTTTTGGCCCCTGCCAGGGAGAACAGATACGCAGTATTTT	CASSFWPLPGRTDTQYF
TRBV3-1/TRBV3-2	few	TRBJ1-3	-	15	TGTGCCAGCAGCCAAAGTATGGAGTCTGGAAACACCATATATTTT	CASSQSMESGNTIYF
TRBV29-1	-	TRBJ1-2	-	11	TGCAGCGTGCCGGGGCCAGAAGGCTACACCTTC	CSVPGPEGYTF
TRBV11-3	-	TRBJ2-1	TRBD2	14	TGTGCCAGCAGCTTAGTTGCGGGAGGAGACGTGTTGTTCTTC	CASSLVAGGDVLFF
TRBV4-2	-	TRBJ2-3	TRBD2	16	TGTGCCAGCAGCCAACGACTAGCGGGAGTAGGAGATACGCAGTATTTT	CASSQRLAGVGDTQYF
TRBV7-9	-	TRBJ2-1	TRBD2	14	TGTGCCCAATCCGGGGTAGCGGGGTACAATGAGCAGTTCTTC	CAQSGVAGYNEQFF
TRBV23-1	-	TRBJ1-2	TRBD1	14	TGCGCCTGCTGTCAACAGGGGGCCAACTATGGCTACACCTTC	CACCQQGANYGYTF
TRBV9	-	TRBJ2-3	TRBD2	16	TGTGCCAGCAGCGACCTCGGGACTACTAGCACAGATACGCAGTATTTT	CASSDLGTTSTDTQYF
TRBV28	-	TRBJ2-1	-	15	TGTGCCAGCAGTTCCCCCCGGACAGTCTACAATGAGCAGTTCTTC	CASSSPRTVYNEQFF
TRBV5-1	-	TRBJ2-3	-	16	TGCGCCAGCAGCTTGACTCTAGCTGGCGCGGACGATACGCAGTATTTT	CASSLTLAGADDTQYF
TRBV28	-	TRBJ2-1	TRBD2	15	TGTGCCAGCAGTCCATCCTTTGCGGGGGGGGATGAGCAGTTCTTC	CASSPSFAGGDEQFF
TRBV10-3	few	TRBJ2-3	TRBD2	18	TGTGCCATCAGTGAGGGGTCGGTAGCGGGAGGGCGCACAGATACGCAGTATTTT	CAISEGSVAGGRTDTQYF
TRBV30	-	TRBJ2-1	TRBD1	12	TGTGCCTGGAAGGGACAGTACAATGAGCAGTTCTTC	CAWKGQYNEQFF